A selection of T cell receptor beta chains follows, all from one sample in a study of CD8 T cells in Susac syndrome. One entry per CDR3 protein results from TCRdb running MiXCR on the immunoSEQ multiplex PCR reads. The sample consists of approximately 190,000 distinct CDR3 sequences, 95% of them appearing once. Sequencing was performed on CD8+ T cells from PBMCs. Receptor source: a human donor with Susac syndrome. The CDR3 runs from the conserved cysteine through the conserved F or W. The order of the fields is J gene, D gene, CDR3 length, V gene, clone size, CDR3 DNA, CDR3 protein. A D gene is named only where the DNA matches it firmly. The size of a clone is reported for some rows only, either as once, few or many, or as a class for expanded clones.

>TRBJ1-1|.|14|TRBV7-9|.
.
CASSFGPGVTEAFF
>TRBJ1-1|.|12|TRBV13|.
TGTGCCAGCAGTCACAGGGAAACTGAAGCTTTCTTT
CASSHRETEAFF
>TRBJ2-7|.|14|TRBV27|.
TGTGCCAGCAGTAAGTGGGGTAACTCCTACGAGCAGTACTTC
CASSKWGNSYEQYF
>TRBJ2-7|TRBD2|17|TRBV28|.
TGTGCCAGCAGTTTCGGCGTTCCGGGGGGAAGCTCCTACGAGCAGTACTTC
CASSFGVPGGSSYEQYF
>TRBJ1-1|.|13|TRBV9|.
TGTGCCAGCAGCGGGGGAAGGAACACTGAAGCTTTCTTT
CASSGGRNTEAFF
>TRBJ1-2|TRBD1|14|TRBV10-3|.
TGTGCCATCAGTAGGGGACAGGGAGACTATGGCTACACCTTC
CAISRGQGDYGYTF
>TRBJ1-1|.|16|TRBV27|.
TGTGCCAGCAGTTCTCTTGGGGGAAGTTACAACACTGAAGCTTTCTTT
CASSSLGGSYNTEAFF
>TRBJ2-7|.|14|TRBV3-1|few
TGTGCCAGCAGCCAAGGTACAGGGAATTACGAGCAGTACTTC
CASSQGTGNYEQYF
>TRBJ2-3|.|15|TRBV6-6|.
TGTGCCAGCAGACCACCCTCGCGAGGCACAGATACGCAGTATTTT
CASRPPSRGTDTQYF
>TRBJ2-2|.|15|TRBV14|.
TGTGCCAGCAGCCATCCACTAGCGAACACCGGGGAGCTGTTTTTT
CASSHPLANTGELFF
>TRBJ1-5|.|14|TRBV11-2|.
TGTGCCAGCAGCTTAGATCGGGGTGTGCAGCCCCAGCATTTT
CASSLDRGVQPQHF
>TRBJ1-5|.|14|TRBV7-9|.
TGTGCCAGCAGCCTCGACCTCTCCAATCAGCCCCAGCATTTT
CASSLDLSNQPQHF
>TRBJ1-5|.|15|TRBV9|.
TGTGCCAGCAGCGTAGACGGGGGGCGAAGTCAGCCCCAGCATTTT
CASSVDGGRSQPQHF
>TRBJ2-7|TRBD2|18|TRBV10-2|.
TGCGCCAGCAGTGAGTCATATCTAGCGGGAGGGCCCACCTACGAGCAGTACTTC
CASSESYLAGGPTYEQYF
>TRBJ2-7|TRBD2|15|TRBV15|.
TGTGCCACCAGCGAGACTAGCGGGGCTCTAAACGAGCAGTACTTC
CATSETSGALNEQYF
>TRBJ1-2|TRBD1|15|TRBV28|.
TGTGCCAGCAGCACCGACAGGGAGAATTCCTATGGCTACACCTTC
CASSTDRENSYGYTF
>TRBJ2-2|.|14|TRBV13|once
TGTGCCAGCAGCTTACTCCAAATGTGGGGGGAGCTGTTTTTT
CASSLLQMWGELFF
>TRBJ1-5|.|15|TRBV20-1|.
TGCAGTGCTAGTGGGGATGGGGGGGAGAATCAGCCCCAGCATTTT
CSASGDGGENQPQHF
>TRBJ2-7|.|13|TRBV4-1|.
TGCGCCAGCAGCTCCGACCAGCGCTACGAGCAGTACTTC
CASSSDQRYEQYF
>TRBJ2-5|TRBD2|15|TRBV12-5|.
TGTGCTAGTGGTCTTGGACTAGCGGGGGAAGAGACCCAGTACTTC
CASGLGLAGEETQYF
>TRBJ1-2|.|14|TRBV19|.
TGTGCCAGTAGTAGACTTTCCCTCACCTATGGCTACACCTTC
CASSRLSLTYGYTF
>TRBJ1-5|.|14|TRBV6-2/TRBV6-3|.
TGTGCCAGCAGTCCCATCGACAGCAATCAGCCCCAGCATTTT
CASSPIDSNQPQHF
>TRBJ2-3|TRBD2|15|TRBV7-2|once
TGTGCCAGCAGCTTAGGGGGTAGCGGGGTTGATACGCAGTATTTT
CASSLGGSGVDTQYF
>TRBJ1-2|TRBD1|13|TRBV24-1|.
TGTGCCACCAGTCCTGGGACAGGGCCTGGCTACACCTTC
CATSPGTGPGYTF
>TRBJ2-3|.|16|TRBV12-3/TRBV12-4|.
TGTGCCAGCAGTTTATGGGACACGCCGGACACAGATACGCAGTATTTT
CASSLWDTPDTDTQYF
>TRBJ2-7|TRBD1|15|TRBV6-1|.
TGTGCCAGCAGGGATCGGGACAGGGCCCCCTACGAGCAGTACTTC
CASRDRDRAPYEQYF
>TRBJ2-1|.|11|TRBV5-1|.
TGCGCCAGCAGCTTTGGCACAGAGCAGTTCTTC
CASSFGTEQFF
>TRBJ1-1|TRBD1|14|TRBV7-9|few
TGTGCCAGCAGCCCCGACAGGGTGGTCACTGAAGCTTTCTTT
CASSPDRVVTEAFF
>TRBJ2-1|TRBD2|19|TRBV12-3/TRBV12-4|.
TGTGCCAGCAGCAAAACCCGGACTAGCGGCCTCAGCTCCTACAATGAGCAGTTCTTC
CASSKTRTSGLSSYNEQFF
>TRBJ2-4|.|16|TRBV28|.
TGTGCCAGCCTACCCGCAGGGGTACTCGCCAAAAACATTCAGTACTTC
CASLPAGVLAKNIQYF
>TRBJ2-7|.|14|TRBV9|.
TGTGCCAGCAGCCCCCGTACAAATTTCCACGAGCAGTACTTC
CASSPRTNFHEQYF
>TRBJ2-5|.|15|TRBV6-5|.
TGTGCCAGCAGTTACTCCTTTACCGATAAAGAGACCCAGTACTTC
CASSYSFTDKETQYF
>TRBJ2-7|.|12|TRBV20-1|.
TGCAGTGCTAGTGAGGGCCCGTACGAGCAGTACTTC
CSASEGPYEQYF
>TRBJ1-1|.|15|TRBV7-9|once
TGTGCCAGCAGCTCGGAGGTGGGAGGGGACACTGAAGCTTTCTTT
CASSSEVGGDTEAFF
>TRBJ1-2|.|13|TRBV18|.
TGTGCCAGCTCACCAGACAGGACGTATGGCTACACCTTC
CASSPDRTYGYTF
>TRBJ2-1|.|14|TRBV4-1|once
TGCGCCAGCAGCCTTGAGGATGACGACAATGAGCAGTTCTTC
CASSLEDDDNEQFF
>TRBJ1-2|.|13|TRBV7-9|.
TGTGCCAGCAGCCCCGCGGAGGGGGGCGGCTACACCTTC
CASSPAEGGGYTF
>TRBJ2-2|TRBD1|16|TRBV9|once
TGTGCCAGCAGCGCTCCGGGACAGGGTGAGACCGGGGAGCTGTTTTTT
CASSAPGQGETGELFF
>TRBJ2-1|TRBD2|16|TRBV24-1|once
TGTGCCACCAGTGACACCACTAGCGGGAGTAACAATGAGCAGTTCTTC
CATSDTTSGSNNEQFF
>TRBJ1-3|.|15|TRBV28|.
TGTGCCAGCAGTTACGGAGTAGATACTGGAAACACCATATATTTT
CASSYGVDTGNTIYF
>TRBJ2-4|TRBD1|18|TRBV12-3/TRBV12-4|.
TGTGCCAGCAGTCCGGGACAGGCAGTACTTTTAGCCAAAAACATTCAGTACTTC
CASSPGQAVLLAKNIQYF
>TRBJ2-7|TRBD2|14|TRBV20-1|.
TGCAGTGCCCTTGGGAGGGGAGGATCCTACGAGCAGTACTTC
CSALGRGGSYEQYF
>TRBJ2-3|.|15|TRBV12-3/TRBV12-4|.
TGTGCCACCCTACCGGAGGGGGCGAGCACAGATACGCAGTATTTT
CATLPEGASTDTQYF
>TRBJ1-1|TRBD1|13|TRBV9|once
TGTGCCAGCAGCGTAAGTATGGGACAGGAAGCTTTCTTT
CASSVSMGQEAFF
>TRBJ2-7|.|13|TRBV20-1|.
TGCAGTGCTAGTTGGGAAGGGCCCTACGAGCAGTACTTC
CSASWEGPYEQYF